The sequence of this TCR beta chain was determined in a study of glioma-infiltrating T cells listed by TCRdb under 2016. Study-level background: Low-grade gliomas were WHO grade II oligodendrogliomas or astrocytomas, and glioblastomas were WHO grade IV tumors sampled at initial rather than recurrent diagnosis. To gauge divergence between tissue and blood T-cell populations, every tissue-infiltrating repertoire was compared against the peripheral blood repertoire from the same patient. Three low-grade glioma patients, under ten primary glioblastoma patients and three non-glioma patients contributing non-neoplastic brain tissue were included in the paired cohort. Sequencing of TCR alpha- and beta-chain repertoires was performed on glioma tissue, on non-neoplastic brain tissue, and on matched peripheral blood mononuclear cells. Before surgery, glioma patients were given dexamethasone for six or fewer days. For blood libraries, the target was about 4- to 10-fold sequencing coverage of about 920,000 peripheral T cells. Overall results and qualifications from the work: VJ-independent divergence between tissue and blood was found to be below expectation in non-neoplastic patients but above expectation in all gliomas, particularly low-grade gliomas. Small numbers underpinned the group comparisons: 8 or 9 glioblastoma patients, three low-grade glioma patients and three non-neoplastic patients. Very few CDR3 sequences were found to be shared between tissue and blood, and this scarcity was attributed to high CDR3 diversity and limited sampling. Patients with low tissue-blood divergence were marked by a signature set of shared blood CDR3 motifs, and that set was depleted in highly divergent patients.

The iRepertoire nested amplicon-rescue multiplex PCR (arm-PCR) platform was used to amplify TCR alpha and beta CDR3 regions from RNA. For one-step reverse transcription and amplification, 100-400 ng of tissue mRNA or PBMC total RNA was used as input. After bead purification, a secondary multiplex PCR added Illumina adapters, and libraries were gel-purified between 200 and 400 bp. Libraries carried internal 6-nucleotide barcodes used for demultiplexing. Sequencing of libraries was performed on an Illumina MiSeq with 2x220 or 2x250 nucleotide paired-end reads. As for the authors' bioinformatics: Paired reads were merged using FLASH 1.2.11 and aligned with BWA-MEM to the GRCh37 human genome, and TRA and TRB reads were then extracted. An IMGT-derived reference of cassette sequences and CDR3 motifs, with pseudogenes included, was used for V and J assignment. Reads were translated in three frames, and productive CDR3s were defined as those with a C...FGXG motif and no stop codons. Unique combinations of V-J cassette pair and CDR3 amino acid sequence were defined as clonotypes. Filtering of reads was based on Hamming distance, with the threshold set by the sequence error rate of each sample in mapped regions. TCRdb handled the public reads itself, with Q25 trimming in fastp and clone calling in MiXCR, and kept productive beta chains. Rows merge per CDR3 protein into single entries with the most common DNA and genes. The V and J calls were determined by TCRdb, not by the authors. The sample contains more than 300,000 distinct CDR3 sequences, more than 35% of them found a single time. The ten most abundant clones make up around 13% of the sample.

Surgical brain or tumor specimens were cryofrozen in liquid nitrogen immediately after resection, and peripheral blood cells were collected concurrently. To note about this clonotype: It lacks a known antigen. Base qualities are not at hand, and no much larger clone is one base apart.

Sequenced: glioma tissue, nonneoplastic brain tissue, or PBMCs (not recorded which). This TCR was recovered from a human donor with low-grade glioma or glioblastoma, undergoing nonglioma brain surgery, or in good health (not recorded which).

The DNA sequence is TGCAGTGCTAGTGCGGGAGGGCAAGAGACCCAGTACTTC. The translation is CSASAGGQETQYF. The chain is made from TRBV20-1 and TRBJ2-5; TRBD2 matches 9 bases in the middle. CDR3 length: 13 amino acids, cysteine to phenylalanine. Here the CDR3 DNA is all that survives: 39 bases in frame from base 1. From the germline V gene (reference sequence), CDR1 is DFQATT and CDR2 is SNEGSKA. Trimming accounts for 3 bases at V and 2 bases at J, while the number of junction bases matched to no gene is 1.